These 18 T cell receptor beta chains share one sample of origin, sequenced in a study of CD8 T cells in Susac syndrome. Random hexamers were used to reverse transcribe roughly 0.45 to 1 ug of RNA. TCRdb fed the immunoSEQ multiplex PCR reads into MiXCR, producing one record per CDR3 protein. There are around 280,000 distinct CDR3 sequences in the sample; about 91% occur only once, and roughly 0.059% lies in the top ten. Material: CD4+ T cells from PBMCs. The source is a human donor with multiple sclerosis.

The V and J genes are TRBV30 and TRBJ1-6; 9 positions agree with TRBD1. V shed 8 bases, J shed 10 bases, and the junction held 9 bases outside the gene matches. The CDR3 has 13 residues. The V gene's germline CDR1 is GTSNPN and CDR2 SVGIG (reference sequence). The CDR3 coding sequence is TGTGCCCTCGGACAGGGGAGTTCGTCACCCCTCCACTTT. It codes for CALGQGSSSPLHF.

The chain couples TRBV20-1 to TRBJ2-7, with a possible D match to TRBD2 (6 bases). V shed 3 bases and J shed 5 bases, with 17 bases lying between them. Germline CDR1 and CDR2: DFQATT and SNEGSKA (reference sequence). The CDR3 is 14 residues long. CDR3 sequence (DNA): TGCAGTGCTAGTAAGCAGGGAGGAATCCACGAGCAGTACTTC. Its protein is CSASKQGGIHEQYF.

This chain connects TRBV19 to TRBJ1-1; D remains unclear. The ends were cut back, 3 bases at V and 11 bases at J, with 16 bases in the middle. The CDR3 totals 13 residues. Germline CDR1 LNHDA, CDR2 SQIVND (reference sequence). The CDR3 sequence is CASSIGRTGWAFF. The CDR3 DNA reads as TGTGCCAGTAGTATTGGCAGGACGGGATGGGCTTTCTTT.

The rearrangement links TRBV20-1 to TRBJ2-7; the D call may be TRBD1 or TRBD2 (7 bases each). Trimming removed 6 bases from V and 2 bases from J, with 14 bases in between. The CDR3 sequence is 13 residues long. Germline CDR1 and CDR2: DFQATT and SNEGSKA (reference sequence). This chain's CDR3 is CSARQGGPYEQYF. In DNA form, the CDR3 reads TGCAGTGCGAGGCAGGGGGGGCCCTACGAGCAGTACTTC.

The genes are TRBV29-1 and TRBJ1-1, with 7 bases that match TRBD1. Germline CDR1 and CDR2: SQVTM and ANQGSEA. V was pared by 1 base and J by 3 bases, with 8 bases of the junction left unmatched. This CDR3 spans 15 amino acids. DNA of the CDR3: TGCAGCGTTGAAGTCTCACAGGGGATCCACACTGAAGCTTTCTTT. It yields the protein CSVEVSQGIHTEAFF.

The rearrangement uses TRBV18 and TRBJ2-1; D gene unclear. The CDR3 totals 15 residues. The V gene lost 3 bases and the J gene lost 5 bases, with 14 bases spanning the gap. Germline V CDR1 and CDR2: KGHSH, LQKENI. Written as DNA, the CDR3 is TGTGCCAGCTCACCGTCAAATGGCTACCACAATGAGCAGTTCTTC. This translates into CASSPSNGYHNEQFF.

The gene calls are TRBV7-9 and TRBJ1-3, with D perhaps TRBD1 (5 bases). The CDR3 spans 16 residues. Germline values: CDR1 SEHNR, CDR2 FQNEAQ (reference sequence). V was shortened by 1 base and J by 0 bases, with 10 bases between the two germline ends. The CDR3 loop reads CASSLVGQYSGNTIYF. The CDR3 DNA follows: TGTGCCAGCAGCTTAGTAGGACAATACTCTGGAAACACCATATATTTT. The full variable domain, completed using reference TRBV7-9 and TRBJ1-3, is DTGVSQNPRHKITKRGQNVTFRCDPISEHNRLYWYRQTLGQGPEFLTYFQNEAQLEKSRLLSDRFSAERPKGSFSTLEIQRTEQGDSAMYLCASSLVGQYSGNTIYFGEGSWLTVV.

DNA for the CDR3: TGTGCCAGCAGTTACTCGAACGGGGGTAACTATGGCTACACCTTC. This translates into CASSYSNGGNYGYTF. The rearrangement joins TRBV6-2 or TRBV6-3 to TRBJ1-2; TRBD1 might be the D (5 bases). Deletions cut 0 bases from V and 1 base from J, with 9 bases between. Germline V gives CDR1 MNHEY, CDR2 SVGEGT. This CDR3 region has 15 residues.

The gene calls are TRBV5-6 and TRBJ2-2, with a tentative D call TRBD2 (5 bases). Per germline, CDR1 SGHDT and CDR2 YYEEEE. V lost 9 bases and J 5 bases, leaving 17 bases between the germline ends. The CDR3 spans 14 residues. DNA of the CDR3: TGTGCCACCACCCACTTCGGGGAAACCGGGGAGCTGTTTTTT. Its protein is CATTHFGETGELFF.

The rearrangement uses TRBV18 and TRBJ1-1; D not resolved. This CDR3 is 13 amino acids long. Germline values: CDR1 KGHSH, CDR2 LQKENI. V gave up 0 bases and J gave up 3 bases, with 5 bases separating them. The CDR3 bases are TGTGCCAGCTCACCACCGGTATACACTGAAGCTTTCTTT. Translating gives CASSPPVYTEAFF.

The genes are TRBV12-3 or TRBV12-4 and TRBJ1-1, with D unresolved. V gave up 6 bases and J gave up 0 bases, with 14 bases separating them. The CDR3 has 15 residues. As DNA, the CDR3 is TGTGCCAGCAGCATCACTAGGGCCTTGAACACTGAAGCTTTCTTT. Its protein is CASSITRALNTEAFF.

The V and J genes are TRBV12-3 or TRBV12-4 and TRBJ2-7; 7 bases are a match to TRBD1. Losses at the gene ends were 6 bases for V and 2 bases for J; bases not matched to a gene: 13. The CDR3 extends over 16 amino acids. Here the CDR3 DNA reads TGTGCCAGCAGCCCGACAGGGCGAAGAGTAACCTACGAGCAGTACTTC. Translating it yields CASSPTGRRVTYEQYF.

The chain joins TRBV7-3 to TRBJ2-1, with 14 bases lining up with TRBD2. This CDR3 comprises 16 residues. The V and J ends lost 4 bases and 7 bases, in that order; junction bases with no gene match: 6. Germline CDR1 is SGHTA and CDR2 is FQGTGA. CDR3 sequence (DNA): TGTGCCAGCAGCTCCGGGACTAGCGGGAGTGTGAATGAGCAGTTCTTC. It specifies CASSSGTSGSVNEQFF.

V gene TRBV20-1 combines with J gene TRBJ2-7; 8 bases match TRBD2. V shed 0 bases, J shed 0 bases, and the junction held 1 base outside the gene matches. The CDR3 spans 14 residues. Germline CDR1 reads DFQATT; CDR2 reads SNEGSKA (reference sequence). CDR3 residues: CSARERGDSYEQYF. CDR3 coding DNA: TGCAGTGCTAGAGAGCGGGGGGACTCCTACGAGCAGTACTTC.

The chain recombines TRBV14 with TRBJ2-2; D uncertain. Looked up from germline, CDR1 is SGHDN and CDR2 is FVKESK. This CDR3 spans 16 amino acids. Trimming stripped 1 base from V and 4 bases from J, with 13 bases between. The DNA of the CDR3 is TGTGCCAGCAGCCAAGGCGACTTTTGGGGCACCGGGGAGCTGTTTTTT. It is translated as CASSQGDFWGTGELFF. Complete variable domain (other parts from reference TRBV14 and TRBJ2-2): EAGVTQFPSHSVIEKGQTVTLRCDPISGHDNLYWYRRVMGKEIKFLLHFVKESKQDESGMPNNRFLAERTGGTYSTLKVQPAELEDSGVYFCASSQGDFWGTGELFFGEGSRLTVL.

The chain is built from TRBV19 and TRBJ2-3; D ambiguous. This CDR3 comprises 15 residues. V was pared by 1 base and J by 3 bases, with 11 bases between. Germline lookup yields CDR1 LNHDA and CDR2 SQIVND (reference sequence). The CDR3 is CASSIASGTTDTQYF. The CDR3, as DNA: TGTGCCAGTAGTATAGCGTCAGGTACGACAGATACGCAGTATTTT.

The genes are TRBV23-1 and TRBJ1-5; a weak D match, TRBD1 (5 bases). TRBV23-1 is marked as an open reading frame, function uncertain. V lost 8 bases and J 0 bases, leaving 20 bases between the germline ends. This CDR3 has 17 residues. Written as DNA, the CDR3 is TGCGCCAGCCATCGACTGGGGCAGGTCTATAGCAATCAGCCCCAGCATTTT. Residues: CASHRLGQVYSNQPQHF.

J is TRBJ2-7 and V is TRBV2; TRBD1 matches 12 bases. After removal of 7 bases from V and 5 bases from J, the junction contained 9 bases not matched to a gene. CDR3 length equals 15 residues. CDR1 and CDR2 from the germline V gene are SNHLY and FYNNEI. The CDR3 DNA is TGTGCCAGCACTGATCCGGGACAGGGGGCCAACGAGCAGTACTTC. Its translation: CASTDPGQGANEQYF.